The clone carrying this T cell receptor beta chain was picked up many times. The CDR3 has 14 residues. The germline V and J ends were trimmed by 5 bases and 6 bases, with 17 bases remaining between them. The germline V gene encodes CDR1 SGHTA and CDR2 FQGNSA. This entry is derived from a study of T-cell reconstitution after alpha-beta-depleted transplantation in children. Unique molecular identifiers were built into the TCRbeta library. Using its own MiXCR run on the PCR reads, TCRdb lists one record per CDR3 protein. The table has some 240,000 distinct CDR3 sequences, about 11% seen once. The sample in question was PBMCs from the stem cell graft donor, obtained from the stem cell graft. The chain is built from TRBV7-2 and TRBJ2-7; D is unresolved. The origin of this receptor is a human donor who donated a stem cell graft to a child with acute lymphoblastic leukemia. In nucleotides, the CDR3 is TGTGCCAGCAGCCCGGCCCACGGACCCTTCGAGCAGTACTTC. Residues: CASSPAHGPFEQYF.